This T cell receptor (beta chain) stems from a study of T and B cells in COVID-19 patients. Study-level information: In the active-infection cohort, about 90% of the roughly 20 patients had comorbidities linked to unfavorable COVID-19 outcome.

In germline, CDR1 is DFQATT, CDR2 SNEGSKA (reference sequence). The CDR3 totals 15 residues. The ends were cut back, 3 bases at V and 0 bases at J, with 15 bases in the middle. Whole-study results and caveats: At recovery TRB diversity and richness exceeded healthy donors, after highly clonal active COVID-19 repertoires.

In regard to this clonotype: Its antigen is unknown.

BIOMED2 TRB-A/B primer pools were used in multiplex TRB PCR. TCRdb itself ran the multiplex PCR reads through MiXCR, one entry per CDR3 protein. The sample holds 20,000 to 25,000 distinct CDR3 sequences, 25% to 35% seen once. Blood genomic DNA input for TRB amplification was roughly 220-500 ng. This TCR was sampled from a human donor who had recovered from COVID-19. The V call is TRBV20-1, the J call TRBJ2-7; no definite D call. Input material: blood. CDR3 in DNA: TGCAGTGCTAGCGCGGCCGGGTCAGGCTCCTACGAGCAGTACTTC. This gives the protein CSASAAGSGSYEQYF.